This T cell receptor (beta chain) was observed in a study of blood T cell repertoires in COVID-19. Study summary: T cells, B-cell-depleted T cells, or PBMCs provided the cDNA or gDNA that served as material.

V shed 6 bases and J 5 bases; nucleotides not matched to a gene: 7. Germline assignment: CDR1 KGHDR and CDR2 SFDVKD. This CDR3 comprises 14 residues. Generated by immunoSEQ multiplex PCR, the TCRdb table keeps only in-frame clones and is missing some. The sample contains 250,000 or so clones, less than 90% of which appear only once. This sequence was found in a woman between 40 and 50 years old who had recovered from COVID-19. The source material was peripheral blood. The V call is TRBV24-1, the J call TRBJ2-5, with TRBD2 matching 8 bases. The CDR3 is CATSLAGGLETQYF. CDR3 DNA sequence: TGTGCCACCAGTCTCGCGGGGGGATTGGAGACCCAGTACTTC.